This T cell receptor (beta chain) originates from a study of cytomegalovirus exposure and HLA in healthy donors (dated by TCRdb to 2016 to 2017). Context from the whole study: According to an earlier analysis of around 600 of the donors, 150 million to 200 million T cells yielded 90 million to 140 million unique TCR beta sequences and 250 to 350 Gb of sequence data. To study patterns of TCR occurrence, a later analysis re-analyzed previously published TCR beta repertoires from 666 donors and added high-resolution HLA genotyping. An early release covering roughly 600 HLA-typed donors comprised 300 to 350 gigabases of sequencing data and roughly 86 million unique TCR sequences. An earlier analysis of approximately 500 of the donors applied high-throughput TCR beta sequencing to assess whether each TCR beta V gene segment acted as functional or pseudogenic. Typing coverage differed by locus: A, B, C, DRB1 and DQB1 were typed in roughly 629-630 donors, DQA1 in around 500, DPA1 in nearly 610, and DPB1 in 472. To predict cytomegalovirus infection status, the study combined high-throughput TCR immunosequencing, statistical association of individual TCRs with disease status, and machine learning. A separate validation cohort of about 110 different subjects was used in addition to the roughly 670-subject first cohort. Class I and class II HLA loci were covered by the typing at four-digit resolution. Of the roughly 400 genotyped donors, approximately 83% fell in the genetic ancestry cluster associated with self-reported Caucasian donors. The later analysis used no new phenotypic data to find candidate immune exposures, relying instead on TCR beta sequences and their occurrence across donors. Donor age, sex, ethnicity and CMV serostatus were collected together with the repertoire data. All discovery cohort repertoires had been generated using a single sequencing platform. Across 398 genotyped donors of the cohort, an average of roughly 230,000 unique TCR beta nucleotide sequences per donor were sequenced, and 15% to 20% of those sequences were non-productive. The study aimed to test whether cataloging public T cell receptors could reveal signatures of past pathogen exposure. In a later genetic analysis, genome-wide SNP genotypes for about 55% of the roughly 700 donors were used, and that subset was treated as a discovery cohort. The T cell repertoires of 700 or so subjects were profiled by immunosequencing and related to cytomegalovirus serostatus. Four or five DR-DQ haplotypes were handled as single units for association and clustering because linkage in the cohort was strong.

The cohort comprised some 730 healthy bone marrow donors. Cohort members were all nominally healthy when sampled, although unrecorded immune exposures were likely present. The donor tested CMV seronegative and was one of the 352 seronegative cohort members. A peripheral blood sample was provided by each donor, and peripheral blood mononuclear cells were used for TCR beta sequencing. Genomic DNA extraction from the blood cell samples was performed with the Qiagen DNeasy Blood Extraction Kit. The library was prepared using the immunoSEQ multiplex PCR assay. A mixture of 60 forward primers for TCR Vbeta segments and 13 reverse primers for TCR Jbeta segments was used in the multiplex PCR. The CDR3 region of rearranged TCR beta genes was amplified from genomic DNA by a multiplex PCR assay. On the Illumina HiSeq System, the amplified TCR beta libraries were sequenced as 87-base-pair reads. Processing in the source paper ran as follows. Across the roughly 600 repertoires, a later analysis counted around 80 million unique TCR beta chains, some 11 million of which were shared by at least two donors. To remove PCR and sequencing errors, raw reads were error-corrected and collapsed into unique sequences using a nearest-neighbor algorithm that merged closely related sequences. Alignment of CDR3 sequences to IMGT reference sequences was used to assign V, D and J gene segments. For a sequence to be retained, a match of at least six nucleotides to both a V gene segment and a J gene segment was required. Rearrangements were called productive when the CDR3 lacked stop codons and stayed in frame with V and J; all others were non-productive. Following IMGT convention, CDR3 was defined as the stretch from the second conserved V-encoded cysteine up to the conserved J-encoded phenylalanine. The earlier analysis of approximately 590 of the donors excluded any sequence lacking an unambiguous match to a single V gene segment. An earlier analysis of several hundred of the donors called V segments functional above 56.7% productive rearrangements and segregating when the between-donor standard deviation exceeded 5%. A statistical classification framework was built for diagnosing cytomegalovirus status from the catalog of TCR beta chain sequences. In a later analysis, V and J genes were assigned by comparing TCR nucleotide sequences against IMGT/GENE-DB human TR gene sequences. A later analysis assigned CDR3 sequences and most-parsimonious VDJ recombination scenarios with the TCRdist pipeline. In a later analysis, each TCR beta chain was defined by its CDR3 amino acid sequence together with its V-gene family, and reads without a unique V-gene family were excluded. A later analysis removed roughly 590 highly shared, low-generation-probability nucleotide sequences to deal with suspected cross-contamination and a sequencing artifact. In a later analysis, a clonal expansion index was calculated for each public chain from normalized within-repertoire ranks of inferred template counts. In a later analysis, generation probabilities were computed with a VDJ recombination model fitted to out-of-frame rearrangements, and the resulting probabilities were checked against IGoR. In a later analysis, hypergeometric tests were used to score TCR-TCR, TCR-HLA and TCR-CMV co-occurrence, with a repertoire-size bias correction applied to TCR pairs. A later analysis estimated false discovery rates by permuting HLA or CMV assignments 20 times. In a later analysis, co-occurring TCRs were grouped with DBSCAN, and TCRdist sequence similarity was added when clustering was performed within HLA-allele-positive subsets. Repertoires with fewer than 30,000 or more than 120,000 public chains were left out of co-occurrence clustering, as were a handful of repertoires with anomalous nucleotide sharing. TCRdb holds this immuneACCESS table with in-frame rearrangements only. Some clones are missing; in checked studies, unresolved V genes explain under half, and the rest has no known cause. V and J calls and clone size are those listed in that table; D and trimming were worked out from the DNA. The sample table shows 100,000 to 150,000 clones, and 60% to 85% are seen once. 3.4% of the sample is in the top ten clones.

General conclusions and limits of the study: A further reported finding was that TCR beta sequences accurately predicted the HLA-A and HLA-B alleles for most subjects in the first cohort. According to a later analysis, parvovirus B19, influenza, CMV and Epstein-Barr virus appeared linked to several top co-occurrence clusters. It was suggested by the authors that the approach could potentially be generalized to other disease states and immunological phenotypes. A later analysis found that HLA-associated TCR beta chains were more clonally expanded and had lower generation probabilities than equally common non-associated chains. Correlated functional status among segregating V segments might be attributable to linkage disequilibrium, but an unknown experimental factor could not be ruled out. Across donors, most TCR sequences were observed very rarely, whereas some public TCRs were present in many individuals. A later analysis found that TCR association rates varied across HLA loci, with DRB1 alleles showing the most associated TCRs and HLA-C alleles the fewest. Some IMGT-functional V segments, including TRBV6-2 and TRBV6-3, could not be distinguished by the 87-base-pair reads and were therefore excluded. A later genetic analysis associated a missense DCLRE1C variant with V-gene and J-gene trimming of TCR beta chains, and an independent cohort replicated the association. A cluster of highly shared sequence variants was judged likely to represent a technical artifact of the sequencing pipeline. When HLA alleles, especially DR and DQ, strongly co-occurred, attributing TCR associations to individual alleles was difficult. A total of 164 TCR beta chains were listed by the study as associated with cytomegalovirus. In an earlier analysis of 587 of the donors, most TCR beta V segments appeared in productive rearrangements about 90% or about 30% of the time, broadly matching IMGT annotations. HLA typing was unavailable for some donors at each locus, so association tests used only the typed subset. Cytomegalovirus status was reported to be diagnosed by the classifier with high specificity and sensitivity in both the original and validation cohorts. The presence/absence analyses assumed that sequencing depth was roughly uniform across donors, and that assumption may not be true. A few of the identified cytomegalovirus-associated TCR beta chains were confirmed in vitro to be specific for cytomegalovirus antigens. Because counts were too low, about 18 rarely observed V segments, including chromosome 9 orphons, were left out of the earlier analysis of approximately 580 of the donors. Most CMV-associated TCR beta chains appeared to be HLA-restricted in a later analysis, and the HLA associations seemed to be driven largely by CMV exposure. Specific HLA alleles were associated with over 15,000 TCR beta sequences at a false discovery rate of 0.05 in a later analysis. CMV serostatus was the only immune exposure information available for the cohort. According to a later genetic analysis, donors in an Asian-associated ancestry cluster had fewer N-insertions in productive TCRs than the approximately 700-donor mean. In this cohort, only TCR beta chains were sequenced, and detectable features were limited by the absence of alpha or paired-chain data.

This clone was seen just once. Its antigen is currently not known. There are no base qualities to consult, and no much larger clone falls within one base. CDR1 and CDR2 were assigned from the germline V gene (reference sequence) as DFQATT and SNEGSKA. The junction carries 5 bases between V and J, which are trimmed by 2 bases and 4 bases respectively. The CDR3 runs 11 amino acids, cysteine and phenylalanine included. Only the CDR3 portion is preserved as DNA: 33 bases, with reading frame beginning at the first base. Input material: PBMCs. The sequence was obtained from a man aged 25-45 years in good health and CMV-seronegative. The V and J genes are TRBV20-1 and TRBJ1-2, with no D gene named confidently. The nucleotide sequence reads as follows: TGCAGTGCTAGACTAGGCTATGGCTACACCTTC. It specifies CSARLGYGYTF.